One sample yielded the 9 T cell receptor beta chains listed below, sequenced in a study of T cell responses to AZD1222 COVID-19 vaccine. Clones were read by immunoSEQ multiplex PCR, and TCRdb kept only the in-frame ones, dropping some. The table has approximately 110,000 clones, approximately 85% seen once. The starting material was peripheral blood, obtained 28 days after the second AZD1222 dose. The receptor set was obtained from an adult who received the AZD1222 COVID-19 vaccine.

The chain recombines TRBV28 with TRBJ1-2; TRBD1 aligns across 11 bases. The V gene's germline CDR1 is MDHEN and CDR2 SYDVKM. The CDR3 length is 14 residues. The trim removed 5 bases at V and 8 bases at J, leaving 7 bases unmatched. CDR3 in amino acids: CASSTAGQGGGYTF. In DNA, the CDR3 is TGTGCCAGCAGTACAGCGGGACAGGGGGGAGGCTACACCTTC.

This clone appeared a few times. The V gene is TRBV6-5, the J gene TRBJ1-3; 9 positions match TRBD1. V shed 6 bases and J 2 bases; nucleotides not matched to a gene: 5. The germline V gene has CDR1 MNHEY and CDR2 SVGAGI. The CDR3 consists of 15 residues. The CDR3 here is CASSWDRVPGNTIYF. CDR3 DNA sequence: TGTGCCAGCAGCTGGGACAGGGTTCCTGGAAACACCATATATTTT.

The chain recombines TRBV4-3 with TRBJ1-2; D gene uncertain. V was clipped by 0 bases and J by 5 bases, with 10 bases between them. There are 14 residues in the CDR3. The V gene's germline CDR1 is LGHNA and CDR2 YSLEER. The CDR3 here is CASSQDRNGYGYTF. For the CDR3, the DNA is TGCGCCAGCAGCCAAGATCGCAATGGGTATGGCTACACCTTC.

The rearrangement joins TRBV20-1 to TRBJ1-1, with D unresolved. The germline V gene has CDR1 DFQATT and CDR2 SNEGSKA (reference sequence). Trimming stripped 3 bases from V and 4 bases from J, with 12 bases between. This CDR3 has 13 residues. This CDR3 is CSASRPSGTEAFF. The CDR3 coding sequence is TGCAGTGCTAGTCGGCCTAGTGGCACTGAAGCTTTCTTT.

The V and J genes are TRBV6-1 and TRBJ2-5, with a weak D call TRBD2 (6 bases). The ends were cut back, 1 base at V and 3 bases at J, with 9 bases in the middle. CDR3 length equals 14 residues. The germline V gene encodes CDR1 MNHNS and CDR2 SASEGT. CDR3 sequence: CASSEVTREETQYF. CDR3 in DNA: TGTGCCAGCAGTGAAGTGACTAGGGAAGAGACCCAGTACTTC.

The V gene is TRBV28, the J gene TRBJ1-6; the D is unclear. The CDR3 runs to 14 residues. The germline gives CDR1 MDHEN, CDR2 SYDVKM. The V gene lost 6 bases and the J gene lost 8 bases, with 14 bases spanning the gap. CDR3 protein: CASRQLLGYSPLHF. The CDR3 DNA follows: TGTGCCAGCAGACAGCTTCTAGGATATTCACCCCTCCACTTT.

The chain carries TRBV3-1 (or the pseudogene TRBV3-2) and TRBJ1-1, with unresolved D. Trimming left V 5 bases short and J 0 bases short, with 10 bases between. The CDR3 extends over 14 amino acids. Germline-derived CDR1 and CDR2 are LGHDT and YNNKEL (reference sequence). CDR3 in DNA: TGTGCCAGCAGCGGGAGTGATATGAACACTGAAGCTTTCTTT. This codes for CASSGSDMNTEAFF.

The chain combines TRBV7-2 with TRBJ1-5; TRBD1 matches 9 bases. Germline CDR1 reads SGHTA; CDR2 reads FQGNSA. The CDR3 is 17 residues long. The V and J ends lost 5 bases and 2 bases, in that order; junction bases with no gene match: 10. The CDR3 DNA sequence: TGTGCCAGCAGCCCAACAGGGGGCAATCTAGGCAATCAGCCCCAGCATTTT. Amino acids: CASSPTGGNLGNQPQHF. The variable domain in full, completed from reference TRBV7-2 and TRBJ1-5, reads GAGVSQSPSNKVTEKGKDVELRCDPISGHTALYWYRQSLGQGLEFLIYFQGNSAPDKSGLPSDRFSAERTGGSVSTLTIQRTQQEDSAVYLCASSPTGGNLGNQPQHFGDGTRLSIL.

The chain recombines TRBV6-2 or TRBV6-3 with TRBJ2-7; 8 nucleotides line up with TRBD2. The CDR3 is made up of 14 amino acids. Trimming removed 2 bases from V and 2 bases from J; junction bases left unmatched: 2. Per germline, CDR1 MNHEY and CDR2 SVGEGT. CDR3 region: CASSYPGGTYEQYF. CDR3 DNA sequence: TGTGCCAGCAGTTACCCGGGGGGGACCTACGAGCAGTACTTC.